The rows below give T cell receptor beta chains drawn from one sample of a study of control samples from healthy donors and cancer patients. The table came from immunoSEQ multiplex PCR; TCRdb's copy has only in-frame clones and leaves some out. This table holds roughly 93,000 clones, 85% to 90% found once. Material: PBMCs. These receptors all come from a woman between 50 and 59 years old with colorectal cancer. Both conserved end residues are part of each CDR3. The order of the fields is clone size, V gene, D gene, J gene, CDR3 DNA, CDR3 protein. A D gene is named only where the DNA matches it firmly. A row's size may be missing; if present it is once, few, many or a size class.

>NA|TRBV30|NA|TRBJ1-1
TGTGCCTGGAGAAATGGAGGGGGCACTGAAGCTTTCTTT
CAWRNGGGTEAFF
>NA|TRBV9|TRBD1|TRBJ1-5
TGTGCCAGCAGCCTGACAGGGACTGGCAATCAGCCCCAGCATTTT
CASSLTGTGNQPQHF
>NA|TRBV10-2|NA|TRBJ2-2
TGCGCCAGCAGATCCCGGGGTGGCGGGGAGCTGTTTTTT
CASRSRGGGELFF
>NA|TRBV4-1|NA|TRBJ1-2
TGCGCCAGCAGCCAAGATACGGCTGCGGGTGGCTACACCTTC
CASSQDTAAGGYTF
>NA|TRBV6-5|NA|TRBJ2-5
TGTGCCAGCAGTTACAATGGAGAGACCCAGTACTTC
CASSYNGETQYF
>NA|TRBV24-1|NA|TRBJ1-5
TGTGCCACCAGTGATTTCCACTATAGCAATCAGCCCCAGCATTTT
CATSDFHYSNQPQHF
>NA|TRBV7-2|TRBD1|TRBJ2-2
TGTGCCAGCAGCTTCGACAGGGCGAACACCGGGGAGCTGTTTTTT
CASSFDRANTGELFF
>NA|TRBV5-6|NA|TRBJ2-3
TGTGCCAGCAGCTTGAAGCGGGTACGGACAGATACGCAGTATTTT
CASSLKRVRTDTQYF
>once|TRBV6-2/TRBV6-3|NA|TRBJ2-3
TGTGCCAGCAGTCCCCCCCGGGGGCAGGGCACAGATACGCAGTATTTT
CASSPPRGQGTDTQYF
>NA|TRBV5-1|TRBD1|TRBJ2-1
TGCGCCAGCAATTCCCCGGGACAGGGCTCCAATGAGCAGTTCTTC
CASNSPGQGSNEQFF
>NA|TRBV28|TRBD1|TRBJ1-5
TGTGCCAGCAGTTTAAACCCGGGACAGGCTTATAGCAATCAGCCCCAGCATTTT
CASSLNPGQAYSNQPQHF
>NA|TRBV6-2/TRBV6-3|NA|TRBJ1-5
TGTGCCAGCAGTGACGACGGTTATAGCAATCAGCCCCAGCATTTT
CASSDDGYSNQPQHF
>NA|TRBV14|TRBD1|TRBJ1-1
TGTGCCAGCGACCAGGGGGCGAACACTGAAGCTTTCTTT
CASDQGANTEAFF
>NA|TRBV12-3/TRBV12-4|NA|TRBJ1-5
TGTGCCAGCAGATCCACCGGGAATCAGCCCCAGCATTTT
CASRSTGNQPQHF
>NA|TRBV7-2|TRBD1|TRBJ1-1
TGTGCCAGCAGCCAACAGGGGGCGCGGGACAGTGAAGCTTTCTTT
CASSQQGARDSEAFF
>NA|TRBV2|NA|TRBJ2-6
TGTGCCAGCTCCGCGGCCCGCTCTGGGGCCAACGTCCTGACTTTC
CASSAARSGANVLTF
>NA|TRBV2|TRBD1|TRBJ1-5
TGTGCCAGCAGCGCCCAGGGGGCTGGCAATCAGCCCCAGCATTTT
CASSAQGAGNQPQHF
>NA|TRBV28|TRBD1|TRBJ1-1
TGTGCCAGCAGTCCCCATCTTGACAGGGTCCGGACTGAAGCTTTCTTT
CASSPHLDRVRTEAFF
>NA|TRBV3-1/TRBV3-2|NA|TRBJ2-5
TGTGCCAGCAGCTTGCCGGGACAATCTACGGGGACCCAGTACTTC
CASSLPGQSTGTQYF
>once|TRBV12-3/TRBV12-4|NA|TRBJ1-5
TGTGCCAGCACCAGAGACAGCAATCAGCCCCAGCATTTT
CASTRDSNQPQHF
>NA|TRBV7-9|NA|TRBJ2-3
TGTGCCAGCAGCCCCAGTAGGGGGGGGAACACAGATACGCAGTATTTT
CASSPSRGGNTDTQYF
>NA|TRBV6-5|TRBD1|TRBJ2-2
TGTGCCAGCAGCACCGGGACAGGGTGGGCCGGGGAGCTGTTTTTT
CASSTGTGWAGELFF
>NA|TRBV30|NA|TRBJ1-1
TGTGCCTGGACGAACTACAGGGACACTGAAGCTTTCTTT
CAWTNYRDTEAFF
>medium-sized|TRBV6-4|NA|TRBJ2-3
TGTGCCAGCAGTGACTCGGGGTCAGATACGCAGTATTTT
CASSDSGSDTQYF
>NA|TRBV30|TRBD2|TRBJ2-5
TGTGCCTCCGCGGGGGGCCGAGAAGAGACCCAGTACTTC
CASAGGREETQYF
>NA|TRBV6-2/TRBV6-3|NA|TRBJ1-2
TGTGCCAGCAGTGACGGGAATGGCTACACCTTC
CASSDGNGYTF
>NA|TRBV19|NA|TRBJ2-1
TGTGCCAGTAGTGGGACGGGAACGCCGTACAATGAGCAGTTCTTC
CASSGTGTPYNEQFF
>NA|TRBV7-2|TRBD1|TRBJ1-6
TGTGCCAGCAGCTTACCGGGACAGGGTTGGTATAATTCACCCCTCCACTTT
CASSLPGQGWYNSPLHF
>once|TRBV12-3/TRBV12-4|NA|TRBJ2-3
TGTGCCAGCAGTTCAGGGACGGATACGCAGTATTTT
CASSSGTDTQYF
>NA|TRBV7-3|NA|TRBJ2-1
TGTGCCAGCAGCGTACGGGACTTCAATGAGCAGTTCTTC
CASSVRDFNEQFF
>NA|TRBV20-1|TRBD1|TRBJ1-1
TGCAGTGCTAGTTTCACAGGGGCGAACACTGAAGCTTTCTTT
CSASFTGANTEAFF
>NA|TRBV19|NA|TRBJ1-5
TGTGCCAGTAGTATAAGGGTCCTTCAGCCCCAGCATTTT
CASSIRVLQPQHF
>NA|TRBV2|TRBD1|TRBJ1-6
TGTGCCAGCAGTAGACAGGGAAAGGGCTCACCCCTCCACTTT
CASSRQGKGSPLHF
>NA|TRBV7-7|NA|TRBJ2-1
TGTGCCAGCAGCCCACAAACAGGGAATGAGCAGTTCTTC
CASSPQTGNEQFF
>NA|TRBV6-2/TRBV6-3|NA|TRBJ2-2
TGTGCCAGCAGTAAGGGACAGAACACCGGGGAGCTGTTTTTT
CASSKGQNTGELFF
>NA|TRBV5-4|TRBD1|TRBJ1-2
TGTGCCAGCAGCTCGACAGGGGTGGACTATGGCTACACCTTC
CASSSTGVDYGYTF
>NA|TRBV9|NA|TRBJ2-5
TGTGCCAGCAGCGTAGAAGGGGGGCGGCGAGAGACCCAGTACTTC
CASSVEGGRRETQYF
>NA|TRBV12-5|TRBD2|TRBJ2-5
TGTGCTAGTGGTACCACTAGCGGGGGGGGGCAAGAGACCCAGTACTTC
CASGTTSGGGQETQYF
>NA|TRBV6-5|NA|TRBJ1-1
TGTGCCAGCAGTTACTCGGGGGGTCCTAACACTGAAGCTTTCTTT
CASSYSGGPNTEAFF
>NA|TRBV19|NA|TRBJ2-1
TGTGCCAGTAGTTTCACAGGGCTTAGCTCCTACAATGAGCAGTTCTTC
CASSFTGLSSYNEQFF
>NA|TRBV15|NA|TRBJ1-1
TGTGCCACCAGCAGAGAAGTTGGTCGGAACACTGAAGCTTTCTTT
CATSREVGRNTEAFF
>NA|TRBV28|NA|TRBJ2-5
TGTGCCAGCACCCTCATCTTGGGGGAGACCCAGTACTTC
CASTLILGETQYF
>NA|TRBV24-1|NA|TRBJ2-1
TGTGCCACCAGTGATTTGCGTGGGGGGGGCAGGGCCGTCAATGAGCAGTTCTTC
CATSDLRGGGRAVNEQFF
>NA|TRBV7-2|NA|TRBJ1-2
TGTGCCAGCAGCTTAGATCGAGGGAACTATGGCTACACCTTC
CASSLDRGNYGYTF
>NA|TRBV19|NA|TRBJ1-2
TGTGCCAGTGGTATTGGGCAGGACATCTATGGCTACACCTTC
CASGIGQDIYGYTF
>NA|TRBV27|NA|TRBJ2-3
TGTGCCAGCAGTTTAGAGGGAGAGGTTAACACAGATACGCAGTATTTT
CASSLEGEVNTDTQYF
>NA|TRBV28|NA|TRBJ1-6
TGTGCCAGCAATGGCGGAGGCCGAAATTCACCCCTCCACTTT
CASNGGGRNSPLHF
>NA|TRBV19|TRBD1|TRBJ1-5
TGTGCCAGTAGTGAGGGACAGGGGGGGAATCAGCCCCAGCATTTT
CASSEGQGGNQPQHF
>NA|TRBV6-4|NA|TRBJ2-6
TGTGCCAGCAGTGACTCGAGGGGTGGGGCCAACGTCCTGACTTTC
CASSDSRGGANVLTF
>once|TRBV6-2/TRBV6-3|NA|TRBJ2-2
TGTGCCAGCAGCCTCCCCTGGCTGGGCACCGGGGAGCTGTTTTTT
CASSLPWLGTGELFF
>few|TRBV6-5|TRBD1|TRBJ1-6
TGTGCCAGCAGTTACAGGGGGCTGACCAATTCACCCCTCCACTTT
CASSYRGLTNSPLHF
>NA|TRBV3-1/TRBV3-2|NA|TRBJ1-1
TGTGCCAGCAGCCAGAATGGACAGTACACTGAAGCTTTCTTT
CASSQNGQYTEAFF
>NA|TRBV5-1|NA|TRBJ2-2
TGCGCCAGCAGGGGCGCCCTAGCCAACACCGGGGAGCTGTTTTTT
CASRGALANTGELFF
>NA|TRBV24-1|TRBD1|TRBJ2-3
TGTGCCACCAGTGATCCTAGGAGGGACAGGGCCCGGTATTTT
CATSDPRRDRARYF
>NA|TRBV3-1/TRBV3-2|NA|TRBJ1-1
TGTGCCAGCAGCCAAGAGCGGGAAGCTTTCTTT
CASSQEREAFF
>NA|TRBV7-2|NA|TRBJ1-2
TGTGCCAGCAGCTTAGAAGGAGGGAGGGGCTACACCTTC
CASSLEGGRGYTF